This is a list of T cell receptor beta chains from one sample in a study of T cells in Graves' hyperthyroidism and ophthalmopathy. In TCRdb, the multiplex PCR reads were re-called with MiXCR into one record per CDR3 protein. The sample lists under 650,000 distinct CDR3 sequences, around 15% seen once, with approximately 3.9% in the top ten. Sequenced: blood. These receptors all stem from a woman younger than 45 with Graves' hyperthyroidism. Each CDR3 is given with its conserved first and last residue. D genes are given only for firm matches. Not all rows give a size; the values are once, few, many and, for expanded clones, a class.

J: TRBJ2-7; size: .; V: TRBV27; D: TRBD2; CDR3: CASEKRKGTSGISYEQYF; DNA: TGTGCCAGCGAAAAGAGGAAGGGGACTAGCGGGATCTCCTACGAGCAGTACTTC
J: TRBJ2-5; size: .; V: TRBV6-1; D: .; CDR3: CASSEARRVVQETQYF; DNA: TGTGCCAGCAGTGAAGCCCGTAGGGTGGTCCAAGAGACCCAGTACTTC
J: TRBJ2-1; size: once; V: TRBV28; D: TRBD2; CDR3: CASRPFSGRGVNEQFF; DNA: TGTGCCAGCAGACCCTTTAGCGGGAGGGGCGTAAATGAGCAGTTCTTC
J: TRBJ2-3; size: .; V: TRBV4-2; D: TRBD2; CDR3: CASSQGTSGGFTDTQYF; DNA: TGTGCCAGCAGCCAAGGGACTAGCGGGGGATTCACAGATACGCAGTATTTT
J: TRBJ2-2; size: .; V: TRBV20-1; D: TRBD2; CDR3: CSARSSSGKNTGELFF; DNA: TGCAGTGCTAGGTCCTCTAGCGGGAAGAACACCGGGGAGCTGTTTTTT
J: TRBJ2-3; size: many; V: TRBV7-2; D: .; CDR3: CASSLRSSTDTQYF; DNA: TGTGCCAGCAGCTTAAGGTCCAGCACAGATACGCAGTATTTT
J: TRBJ2-7; size: few; V: TRBV2; D: TRBD2; CDR3: CASTMTSIYEQYF; DNA: TGTGCCAGCACAATGACTAGCATCTACGAGCAGTACTTC
J: TRBJ1-2; size: .; V: TRBV4-1; D: .; CDR3: CASSQTRSGGYTF; DNA: TGCGCCAGCAGCCAAACCCGATCGGGGGGCTACACCTTC
J: TRBJ1-1; size: .; V: TRBV7-9; D: .; CDR3: CASSSQRQSEAFF; DNA: TGTGCCAGCAGCTCCCAACGACAGTCTGAAGCTTTCTTT
J: TRBJ1-1; size: .; V: TRBV30; D: .; CDR3: CAWSWQLRVEAFF; DNA: TGTGCCTGGAGTTGGCAGTTACGTGTTGAAGCTTTCTTT
J: TRBJ1-3; size: .; V: TRBV11-3; D: .; CDR3: CASSLVVGNTIYF; DNA: TGTGCCAGCAGCTTAGTAGTTGGAAACACCATATATTTT
J: TRBJ1-1; size: few; V: TRBV6-1; D: TRBD1; CDR3: CASTDIGDRGRRAEAFF; DNA: TGTGCCAGCACCGACATCGGGGACAGGGGGCGCCGGGCTGAAGCTTTCTTT
J: TRBJ2-7; size: few; V: TRBV9; D: .; CDR3: CASSAGWQGIYEQYF; DNA: TGTGCCAGCAGCGCCGGGTGGCAGGGGATCTACGAGCAGTACTTC
J: TRBJ2-7; size: many; V: TRBV20-1; D: TRBD1; CDR3: CSASTGRWREQYF; DNA: TGCAGTGCATCGACAGGGCGATGGAGGGAGCAGTACTTC
J: TRBJ2-7; size: .; V: TRBV5-8; D: TRBD2; CDR3: CASSLYRPQRGYEQYF; DNA: TGTGCCAGCAGCTTGTACAGGCCTCAGCGGGGCTACGAGCAGTACTTC
J: TRBJ1-5; size: few; V: TRBV27; D: .; CDR3: CASSPSGGLQPQHF; DNA: TGTGCCAGCAGTCCTTCGGGGGGGCTTCAGCCCCAGCATTTT
J: TRBJ2-1; size: many; V: TRBV29-1; D: .; CDR3: CSVEDGDRGEQFF; DNA: TGCAGCGTTGAAGACGGAGACCGTGGTGAGCAGTTCTTC
J: TRBJ2-7; size: many; V: TRBV7-2; D: TRBD1; CDR3: CASSNTGTGAYEQYF; DNA: TGTGCCAGCAGTAACACCGGGACAGGGGCCTACGAGCAGTACTTC
J: TRBJ2-1; size: many; V: TRBV12-5; D: .; CDR3: CASGLGGREQFF; DNA: TGTGCTAGTGGTTTGGGCGGTCGAGAGCAGTTCTTC
J: TRBJ1-1; size: .; V: TRBV3-1; D: .; CDR3: CASSQGPRGPGAEAFF; DNA: TGTGCCAGCAGCCAAGGGCCTAGGGGACCGGGGGCTGAAGCTTTCTTT
J: TRBJ2-1; size: .; V: TRBV11-2; D: TRBD2; CDR3: CASSLQAAGGWWNEQFF; DNA: TGTGCCAGCAGCTTACAGGCGGCGGGGGGTTGGTGGAATGAGCAGTTCTTC
J: TRBJ1-1; size: many; V: TRBV2; D: TRBD1; CDR3: CASSVRDRGTEAFF; DNA: TGTGCCAGCAGTGTCCGGGACAGGGGTACTGAAGCTTTCTTT
J: TRBJ2-3; size: many; V: TRBV24-1; D: TRBD1; CDR3: CATSDPRDRGDTQYF; DNA: TGTGCCACCAGTGATCCACGGGACAGGGGAGATACGCAGTATTTT
J: TRBJ2-7; size: many; V: TRBV7-2; D: TRBD1; CDR3: CASSPDRGSGEQYF; DNA: TGTGCCAGCAGCCCGGACAGGGGGTCAGGCGAGCAGTACTTC
J: TRBJ2-5; size: many; V: TRBV5-1; D: .; CDR3: CASSLATWGASETQYF; DNA: TGCGCCAGCAGCTTGGCGACGTGGGGGGCAAGTGAGACCCAGTACTTC
J: TRBJ2-7; size: many; V: TRBV7-2; D: .; CDR3: CASSLDGSSVYEQYF; DNA: TGTGCCAGCAGCTTAGACGGGAGTTCCGTCTACGAGCAGTACTTC
J: TRBJ2-3; size: many; V: TRBV20-1; D: TRBD2; CDR3: CSAHKTSESTDTQYF; DNA: TGCAGTGCCCACAAGACTAGCGAGAGCACAGATACGCAGTATTTT